This is a list of T cell receptor beta chains from one sample in a study of T-cell reconstitution after alpha-beta-depleted transplantation in children. TCRdb independently ran MiXCR on the PCR reads; one entry per CDR3 protein. The table shows about 250,000 distinct CDR3 sequences, with roughly a quarter occurring only once. The sample was PBMCs, mostly from graft donor cells, taken 360 days after TCRalphabeta/CD19-depleted stem cell transplant. Receptor source: a female patient aged 2 to 10 who had a stem cell transplant for congenital amegakaryocytic thrombocytopenia, so the T cells may come from the graft donor. The CDR3 runs from the conserved cysteine through the conserved F or W. D genes are given only for firm matches. Not every row has a clone size; where given, it reads once, few, many or a size class.

-	TRBV6-5	TRBJ2-7	few	CASSTPGASSYEQYF	TGTGCCAGCAGTACTCCGGGAGCCAGCTCCTACGAGCAGTACTTC
-	TRBV6-2/TRBV6-3	TRBJ2-1	few	CASRAVAYEQFF	TGTGCCAGCAGGGCGGTAGCCTATGAGCAGTTCTTC
-	TRBV5-1	TRBJ1-1	-	CASSLGGLGGGTEAFF	TGCGCCAGCAGCCTGGGAGGGTTGGGGGGTGGCACTGAAGCTTTCTTT
-	TRBV19	TRBJ2-5	-	CASSSAGTPGAQYF	TGTGCCAGTAGTTCAGCCGGGACCCCTGGGGCCCAGTACTTC
-	TRBV12-3/TRBV12-4	TRBJ2-3	few	CASSGRLTVRFRTDTQYF	TGTGCCAGCAGTGGACGACTGACGGTGAGATTTCGCACAGATACGCAGTATTTT
-	TRBV12-3/TRBV12-4	TRBJ1-2	-	CASSFGGYGYTF	TGTGCCAGCAGTTTTGGCGGATATGGCTACACCTTC
-	TRBV7-9	TRBJ1-4	-	CASSSYVTTNEKLFF	TGTGCCAGCAGCTCCTACGTTACCACTAATGAAAAACTGTTTTTT
-	TRBV20-1	TRBJ2-4	-	CSASYRPEAKNIQYF	TGCAGTGCTAGTTATCGACCGGAGGCCAAAAACATTCAGTACTTC
-	TRBV6-2/TRBV6-3	TRBJ1-4	-	CASSYNRGSPTNEKLFF	TGTGCCAGCAGTTACAATCGGGGATCTCCAACTAATGAAAAACTGTTTTTT
-	TRBV4-2	TRBJ2-7	-	CASSQDGGDSSYEQYF	TGTGCCAGCAGCCAAGATGGTGGGGATAGCTCCTACGAGCAGTACTTC
-	TRBV20-1	TRBJ2-3	-	CSARGPADTQYF	TGCAGTGCTAGAGGGCCCGCAGATACGCAGTATTTT
-	TRBV7-2	TRBJ2-1	-	CASSHRRQDNEQFF	TGTGCCAGCAGCCACAGAAGACAGGACAATGAGCAGTTCTTC
-	TRBV12-3/TRBV12-4	TRBJ2-7	many	CASSNRAAYEQYF	TGTGCCAGCAGTAACAGGGCAGCCTACGAGCAGTACTTC
TRBD1	TRBV30	TRBJ1-1	-	CAWRDRENTEAFF	TGTGCCTGGAGGGACAGGGAAAACACTGAAGCTTTCTTT
TRBD1	TRBV5-1	TRBJ1-2	few	CASSSDREGYTF	TGCGCCAGCAGCTCCGACAGGGAAGGCTACACCTTC
-	TRBV18	TRBJ2-3	-	CASSPPLVDTQYF	TGTGCCAGCTCACCACCCCTAGTAGATACGCAGTATTTT
TRBD1	TRBV4-1	TRBJ2-3	few	CASSQEVWGTGETDTQYF	TGCGCCAGCAGCCAAGAGGTCTGGGGGACAGGGGAGACAGATACGCAGTATTTT
-	TRBV20-1	TRBJ2-1	few	CSARDITDYNEQFF	TGCAGTGCTAGGGACATTACGGATTACAATGAGCAGTTCTTC
-	TRBV7-3	TRBJ2-1	-	CASSSTTLFNEQFF	TGTGCCAGCAGCTCTACAACACTATTCAATGAGCAGTTCTTC
-	TRBV7-9	TRBJ1-6	-	CASSRRTFHNSPLHF	TGTGCCAGCAGCCGCCGGACGTTTCATAATTCACCCCTCCACTTT
TRBD1	TRBV27	TRBJ1-1	-	CASSSLTGANTEAFF	TGTGCCAGCAGTTCCCTGACAGGGGCGAACACTGAAGCTTTCTTT
-	TRBV9	TRBJ1-1	few	CASSGVTENTEAFF	TGTGCCAGCTCAGGGGTCACCGAAAACACTGAAGCTTTCTTT
-	TRBV15	TRBJ1-5	-	CATSRDGVNQPQHF	TGTGCCACCAGCAGAGATGGGGTGAATCAGCCCCAGCATTTT
TRBD2	TRBV7-2	TRBJ2-2	-	CASSLAGGVGELFF	TGTGCCAGCAGCTTAGCCGGGGGGGTCGGGGAGCTGTTTTTT
TRBD2	TRBV6-2/TRBV6-3	TRBJ2-3	-	CASSYWTSGTGTQYF	TGTGCCAGCAGTTACTGGACTAGCGGGACGGGTACGCAGTATTTT
-	TRBV3-1	TRBJ2-1	-	CASSLTWGWSYNEQFF	TGTGCCAGCAGTCTAACCTGGGGGTGGTCCTACAATGAGCAGTTCTTC
TRBD1	TRBV6-2/TRBV6-3	TRBJ2-7	-	CASSSRTGKHYEQYF	TGTGCCAGCAGTTCTCGGACAGGGAAGCACTACGAGCAGTACTTC
TRBD2	TRBV5-6	TRBJ2-7	many	CASSFVSGTSGRASYYEQYF	TGTGCCAGCAGCTTCGTGTCCGGGACTAGCGGGAGGGCCTCCTACTACGAGCAGTACTTC
TRBD1	TRBV6-1	TRBJ1-1	-	CASSIGGTGGFAEAFF	TGTGCCAGCAGTATCGGCGGGACAGGGGGGTTCGCTGAAGCTTTCTTT
-	TRBV7-8	TRBJ2-7	few	CASSLIWAGDEQYF	TGTGCCAGCAGCTTAATTTGGGCAGGGGACGAGCAGTACTTC
-	TRBV29-1	TRBJ1-2	few	CSVGDSNYGYTF	TGCAGCGTGGGAGACAGCAACTATGGCTACACCTTC
TRBD2	TRBV14	TRBJ2-1	-	CASSQDQGGGAGGPDF	TGTGCCAGCAGCCAAGATCAGGGAGGCGGTGCGGGAGGGCCTGACTTC
TRBD2	TRBV7-3	TRBJ2-1	few	CASSPTSTSVAYNEQFF	TGTGCCAGCAGCCCGACTTCCACTAGCGTCGCTTACAATGAGCAGTTCTTC
-	TRBV11-2	TRBJ2-6	few	CASRLSPFDGGLSGANVLTF	TGTGCCAGCAGATTAAGTCCCTTCGACGGCGGACTCTCTGGGGCCAACGTCCTGACTTTC
-	TRBV5-1	TRBJ1-1	few	CASSGQGGRTEAFF	TGCGCCAGCAGCGGACAAGGGGGTCGGACTGAAGCTTTCTTT
-	TRBV5-1	TRBJ1-1	few	CASSLVSPDAGTEAFF	TGCGCCAGCAGCTTGGTGAGCCCGGATGCAGGCACTGAAGCTTTCTTT
TRBD1	TRBV5-6	TRBJ2-4	-	CARRRDRGRSVAKNIQYF	TGTGCCAGACGCAGGGACAGGGGGCGGTCCGTAGCCAAAAACATTCAGTACTTC
-	TRBV7-9	TRBJ2-5	many	CASSLIGPETQYF	TGTGCCAGCAGCTTAATTGGGCCAGAGACCCAGTACTTC
-	TRBV27	TRBJ2-1	few	CASSSEGGLYNEQFF	TGTGCCAGCAGTTCCGAGGGGGGGCTTTACAATGAGCAGTTCTTC
-	TRBV5-1	TRBJ2-3	few	CASSSTLSRWDTQYF	TGCGCCAGCAGCTCTACCCTTTCACGTTGGGATACGCAGTATTTT
TRBD2	TRBV7-9	TRBJ2-1	few	CASTTSEAGGKQFF	TGTGCCAGCACCACCTCCGAAGCGGGGGGGAAGCAGTTCTTC
-	TRBV12-3/TRBV12-4	TRBJ2-5	few	CASRLGPAQTQYF	TGTGCCAGCCGCCTTGGCCCTGCCCAGACCCAGTACTTC
TRBD1	TRBV12-3/TRBV12-4	TRBJ1-2	-	CASSLDRIYGYTF	TGTGCCAGCAGCCTGGACAGGATTTATGGCTACACCTTC
-	TRBV5-1	TRBJ2-2	many	CASTRGAATGELFF	TGCGCCAGCACTCGTGGGGCGGCCACCGGGGAGCTGTTTTTT
-	TRBV6-9	TRBJ2-3	-	CASSYQSTDFNRMAVASSTDTQYF	TGTGCCAGCAGTTATCAGTCAACAGACTTTAATAGAATGGCCGTGGCCAGTTCCACAGATACGCAGTATTTT
TRBD2	TRBV5-1	TRBJ2-2	-	CASSSTPQTSGGPTGELFF	TGCGCCAGCAGCTCGACACCGCAAACTAGCGGGGGGCCCACCGGGGAGCTGTTTTTT
-	TRBV5-1	TRBJ1-1	-	CASSLKGTGGTEAFF	TGCGCCAGCAGCTTGAAGGGAACGGGGGGCACTGAAGCTTTCTTT
-	TRBV6-5	TRBJ2-7	few	CASLKGDEQYF	TGTGCCAGCTTAAAAGGGGACGAGCAGTACTTC
-	TRBV29-1	TRBJ2-4	few	CSVAATDIQYF	TGCAGCGTTGCCGCCACAGACATTCAGTACTTC
TRBD1	TRBV5-1	TRBJ2-7	-	CASSPRTGFDYEQYF	TGCGCCAGCAGCCCGCGGACAGGTTTCGACTACGAGCAGTACTTC
-	TRBV12-3/TRBV12-4	TRBJ1-1	many	CASSFNGQTTEAFF	TGTGCCAGCAGTTTTAACGGCCAGACCACTGAAGCTTTCTTT
-	TRBV5-1	TRBJ2-2	once	CASGRGANTGELFF	TGCGCCAGCGGACGAGGGGCGAACACCGGGGAGCTGTTTTTT
TRBD2	TRBV25-1	TRBJ2-5	few	CASSAGTSGGLYQETQYF	TGTGCCAGCAGTGCCGGGACTAGCGGGGGACTGTACCAAGAGACCCAGTACTTC
-	TRBV6-4	TRBJ2-1	few	CASSDSRYNEQFF	TGTGCCAGCAGTGACTCAAGGTACAATGAGCAGTTCTTC
-	TRBV7-3	TRBJ2-1	-	CASSLSRGRSYNEQFF	TGTGCCAGCAGCTTAAGCAGGGGTCGCTCCTACAATGAGCAGTTCTTC
-	TRBV18	TRBJ2-4	-	CASSPVQQRTKNIQYF	TGTGCCAGCTCACCAGTACAACAGAGAACAAAAAACATTCAGTACTTC
TRBD1	TRBV7-3	TRBJ2-1	-	CSSSHSGTGGNEQFF	TGTTCCAGCAGCCATTCCGGGACAGGGGGCAATGAGCAGTTCTTC
-	TRBV29-1	TRBJ2-5	-	CSGRRVANYQETQYF	TGCAGCGGACGAAGGGTAGCGAACTATCAAGAGACCCAGTACTTC
-	TRBV24-1	TRBJ2-2	few	CATSDTAGANTGELFF	TGTGCCACCAGTGATACGGCAGGCGCGAACACCGGGGAGCTGTTTTTT